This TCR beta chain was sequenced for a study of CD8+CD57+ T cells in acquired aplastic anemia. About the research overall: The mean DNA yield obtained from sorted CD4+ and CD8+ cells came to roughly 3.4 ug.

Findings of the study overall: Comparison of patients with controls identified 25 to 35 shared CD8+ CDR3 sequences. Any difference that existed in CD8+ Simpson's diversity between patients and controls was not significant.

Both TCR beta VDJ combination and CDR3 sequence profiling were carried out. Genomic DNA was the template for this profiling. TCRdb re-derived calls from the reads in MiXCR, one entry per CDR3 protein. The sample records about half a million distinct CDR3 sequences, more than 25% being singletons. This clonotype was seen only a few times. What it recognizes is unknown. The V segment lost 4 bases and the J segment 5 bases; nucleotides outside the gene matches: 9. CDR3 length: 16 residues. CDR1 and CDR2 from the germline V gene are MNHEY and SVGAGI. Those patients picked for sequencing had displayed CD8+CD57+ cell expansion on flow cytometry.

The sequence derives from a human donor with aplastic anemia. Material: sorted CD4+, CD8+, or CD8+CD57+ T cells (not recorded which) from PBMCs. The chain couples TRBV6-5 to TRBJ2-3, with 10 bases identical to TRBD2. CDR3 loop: CASSFERGGVIDTQYF. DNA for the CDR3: TGTGCCAGCAGTTTCGAGCGGGGGGGCGTAATAGATACGCAGTATTTT.